These 2 T cell receptor beta chains were sequenced from one sample in a study of T cells after yellow fever vaccination. TCRdb independently ran MiXCR on the 5' RACE reads; one entry per CDR3 protein. The table has 250,000 to 350,000 distinct CDR3 sequences, approximately 10% seen once. The specimen was CD4+ T cells sorted from PBMCs, collected 5 days after the yellow fever booster vaccination. Source of these receptors: a man younger than 35 who received the YFV17D yellow fever vaccine.

The chain combines TRBV6-5 with TRBJ1-4; D not certain. V was shortened by 0 bases and J by 7 bases, with 18 bases between the two germline ends. This CDR3 is built from 17 residues. CDR1 and CDR2 from the germline V gene are MNHEY and SVGAGI. The CDR3 region is CASSYSTVAASGEKLFF. CDR3 sequence (DNA): TGTGCCAGCAGTTACTCGACGGTGGCGGCATCCGGTGAAAAACTGTTTTTT.

This clonotype turned up a few times. V and J are TRBV6-5 and TRBJ2-6, with D possibly being TRBD1 (6 bases). Germline lookup yields CDR1 MNHEY and CDR2 SVGAGI. V was cut by 6 bases and J by 1 base, with 13 bases left in between. This CDR3 contains 16 residues. CDR3 region: CASSLMGASGANVLTF. In nucleotides, the CDR3 is TGTGCCAGCAGCCTAATGGGGGCTTCTGGGGCCAACGTCCTGACTTTC.